The 24 T cell receptor beta chains below come from one sample, sequenced in a study of PD-1 blockade in classical Hodgkin lymphoma. Noted time point: cycle 4 day 1 (C4D1), after 6 weeks of nivolumab. Each patient experienced a relapse that followed autologous stem cell transplantation, and brentuximab vedotin exposure varied. TCRdb keeps only in-frame clones here, not all; method: immunoSEQ multiplex PCR. The data hold 96,000 or so clones, with under 95% observed a single time. Sample: peripheral blood mononuclear cells (PBMCs), taken before the fourth cycle of nivolumab. The receptors come from a human donor with classical Hodgkin lymphoma.

The chain links TRBV27 to TRBJ2-7, with 9 positions matching TRBD2. Germline V gene data show CDR1 as MNHEY and CDR2 as SMNVEV (reference sequence). V dropped 1 base and J dropped 7; count of bases not matched to a gene: 5. The CDR3 length is 14 residues. The chain's CDR3 is CASSLFGAGGEQYF. The CDR3 DNA reads as TGTGCCAGCAGTTTATTCGGGGCGGGAGGGGAGCAGTACTTC.

The chain employs TRBV5-4 and TRBJ2-7; 7 bases agree with TRBD1. Germline V gives CDR1 SGHNT, CDR2 YYREEE (reference sequence). The ends lost 4 bases at V and 3 bases at J; junction bases unmatched: 10. The CDR3 is 15 residues long. The CDR3 nucleotides are TGTGCCAGCAGCACCGGGACAGCATCCTACTACGAGCAGTACTTC. As protein: CASSTGTASYYEQYF.

This clone was recorded once. The chain carries TRBV28 and TRBJ2-5; tentative D call: TRBD2 (5 bases). V was pared by 6 bases and J by 0 bases, with 8 bases between. Germline CDR1 is MDHEN and CDR2 is SYDVKM. The CDR3 is made up of 13 amino acids. The CDR3 sequence: CASRSGNQETQYF. DNA of the CDR3: TGTGCCAGCAGATCGGGGAACCAAGAGACCCAGTACTTC.

This clone was seen once. The J gene is TRBJ1-1, the V gene TRBV6-5; TRBD1 matches at 8 bases. V gave up 2 bases and J gave up 6 bases; unmatched junction bases: 8. Germline CDR1 is MNHEY and CDR2 is SVGAGI. The CDR3 extends over 15 amino acids. This chain's CDR3 is CASSYPRGRVSEAFF. CDR3 in DNA: TGTGCCAGCAGTTACCCCAGGGGGCGCGTCTCTGAAGCTTTCTTT.

The rearrangement uses TRBV5-1 and TRBJ2-5; 8 bases map to TRBD1. V was clipped by 1 base and J by 5 bases; unmatched bases: 7. Looked up from germline, CDR1 is SGHRS and CDR2 is YFSETQ. The CDR3 runs 15 residues. The CDR3 DNA sequence: TGCGCCAGCAGCTTGCCGGACAGGGCCAGCGAGACCCAGTACTTC. This gives the protein CASSLPDRASETQYF.

The rearrangement uses TRBV19 and TRBJ2-7; 8 positions agree with TRBD2. The CDR3 extends over 15 amino acids. V was pared by 3 bases and J by 1 base, with 5 bases of the junction left unmatched. Germline-derived CDR1 and CDR2 are LNHDA and SQIVND (reference sequence). The CDR3 protein is CASSIRREDSYEQYF. DNA of the CDR3: TGTGCCAGTAGTATTCGGCGGGAGGATTCCTACGAGCAGTACTTC.

This chain connects TRBV9 to TRBJ2-7, with unresolved D. The V and J ends lost 0 bases and 3 bases respectively, with 10 bases between them. CDR1 SGDLS and CDR2 YYNGEE come from the germline V gene. The length of the CDR3 is 14 residues. The CDR3 sequence is CASSVAIQNYEQYF. The CDR3 coding sequence is TGTGCCAGCAGCGTAGCCATCCAGAACTACGAGCAGTACTTC.

This chain links TRBV5-4 with TRBJ1-2, with a possible D match to TRBD1 (5 bases). With 4 bases removed from V and 4 bases from J, the gap between germline ends came to 14 bases. The CDR3 is 14 amino acids. Germline V gene sequence: CDR1 SGHNT, CDR2 YYREEE (reference sequence). The CDR3 is CASSPGGEVYGYTF. The CDR3 DNA reads as TGTGCCAGCAGCCCAGGAGGGGAGGTCTATGGCTACACCTTC. The whole variable domain, filled in from reference TRBV5-4 and TRBJ1-2, reads ETGVTQSPTHLIKTRGQQVTLRCSSQSGHNTVSWYQQALGQGPQFIFQYYREEENGRGNFPPRFSGLQFPNYSSELNVNALELDDSALYLCASSPGGEVYGYTFGSGTRLTVV.

The chain couples TRBV27 to TRBJ2-7; 8 bases are shared with TRBD2. The CDR3 contains 18 residues. V shed 0 bases and J 3 bases; nucleotides not matched to a gene: 13. From germline, CDR1 is MNHEY and CDR2 SMNVEV (reference sequence). This chain's CDR3 is CASSLSSPSGGYVYEQYF. Written as DNA, the CDR3 is TGTGCCAGCAGTTTATCCTCGCCCAGCGGGGGTTACGTCTACGAGCAGTACTTC.

The V and J genes are TRBV6-1 and TRBJ1-1; TRBD1 matches at 10 bases. Germline assignment: CDR1 MNHNS and CDR2 SASEGT. Unmatched junction bases numbered 3, after V lost 6 bases and J lost 5 bases. This CDR3 region has 13 residues. The CDR3 reads CASSLGQGTEAFF. The CDR3 DNA sequence: TGTGCCAGCAGCCTGGGACAGGGGACTGAAGCTTTCTTT.

This chain connects TRBV6-6 to TRBJ1-4; possible D gene TRBD1, 5 bases. The germline V gene has CDR1 MNHNY and CDR2 SVGAGI (reference sequence). The V end lost 7 bases, the J end lost 7 bases, and 13 bases lay between the germline ends. There are 13 residues in the CDR3. The CDR3 loop is CASTTGVGEKLFF. For the CDR3, the DNA is TGTGCCAGCACCACGGGGGTGGGTGAAAAACTGTTTTTT.

This chain connects TRBV10-3 to TRBJ2-1; no firm D call. CDR1 is ENHRY and CDR2 is SYGVKD in the germline V gene. Trimming took 1 base from V and 6 from J, leaving 1 base between them. CDR3 size: 11 residues. CDR3 residues: CAISEFNEQFF. In DNA, the CDR3 is TGTGCCATCAGTGAGTTCAATGAGCAGTTCTTC.

The rearrangement joins TRBV28 to TRBJ2-3; D is ambiguous. Germline assignment: CDR1 MDHEN and CDR2 SYDVKM. This CDR3 is built from 13 residues. V lost 3 bases and J 6 bases, leaving 10 bases between the germline ends. The CDR3 DNA reads as TGTGCCAGCAGTTTGCCCACGTTGGATACGCAGTATTTT. Protein: CASSLPTLDTQYF.

J is TRBJ2-1 and V is TRBV7-9, with TRBD2 matching 14 bases. Losses at the gene ends were 4 bases for V and 1 base for J; bases not matched to a gene: 6. CDR3 size: 18 residues. Germline V gene lookup returns CDR1 SEHNR and CDR2 FQNEAQ (reference sequence). The CDR3 nucleotides are TGTGCCAGCAGCTCGGGACTAGCGGGAGCAGTTTCCTACAATGAGCAGTTCTTC. It translates to CASSSGLAGAVSYNEQFF.

DNA for the CDR3: TGTGCCAGCAAGGGGGCTGCTAACTATGGCTACACCTTC. It is translated as CASKGAANYGYTF. The chain is built from TRBV28 and TRBJ1-2, with TRBD1 matching over 7 bases. There are 13 residues in the CDR3. The V gene end was trimmed by 7 bases and the J gene end by 0 bases; junction bases not matched to a gene: 2. The germline V gene encodes CDR1 MDHEN and CDR2 SYDVKM.

The chain uses TRBV9 and TRBJ1-4; the D gene is possibly TRBD1 (5 bases). Germline CDR1 reads SGDLS; CDR2 reads YYNGEE. V was shortened by 2 bases and J by 4 bases, with 12 bases between the two germline ends. The CDR3 extends over 15 amino acids. CDR3 DNA sequence: TGTGCCAGCAGCGTCACGGGGGGAGGTAATGAAAAACTGTTTTTT. Encoded protein: CASSVTGGGNEKLFF.

This chain links TRBV25-1 with TRBJ2-7; possible D gene TRBD2, 7 bases. CDR1 and CDR2 from the germline V gene are MGHDK and SYGVNS. V shed 5 bases and J shed 0 bases, with 14 bases lying between them. The CDR3 is 15 residues long. The DNA for the CDR3 is TGTGCCAGCAGTAGAGGGAGGGGGACCTCCTACGAGCAGTACTTC. The encoded protein is CASSRGRGTSYEQYF.

V gene TRBV14 combines with J gene TRBJ1-5; no reliable D call. Trimming took 0 bases from V and 0 from J, leaving 15 bases between them. CDR3 length: 18 residues. The germline gives CDR1 SGHDN, CDR2 FVKESK. DNA for the CDR3: TGTGCCAGCAGCCAAGATAGGGCCTACTCATATAGCAATCAGCCCCAGCATTTT. Amino acid sequence: CASSQDRAYSYSNQPQHF.

This clone was observed once. The J gene is TRBJ2-7, the V gene TRBV28; 10 positions match TRBD2. This CDR3 has 14 residues. CDR1 and CDR2 (germline): MDHEN, SYDVKM. V lost 6 bases and J lost 2; bases outside the gene matches: 4. The DNA for the CDR3 is TGTGCCAGCAGACCACTAGCGGGGACCTACGAGCAGTACTTC. Translated: CASRPLAGTYEQYF.

The chain has TRBV5-1 and TRBJ2-1; 7 positions agree with TRBD1. CDR1 and CDR2 from the germline V gene are SGHRS and YFSETQ. The CDR3 extends over 15 amino acids. The V segment lost 6 bases and the J segment 12 bases; nucleotides outside the gene matches: 18. The CDR3 region has the DNA TGCGCCAGCAATACCGGACAGGTATTCAGGTCCCCGCAGTTCTTC. Amino acid sequence: CASNTGQVFRSPQFF.

The DNA of the CDR3 is TGTGCCAGCAGCTTACCGGGACTAGCGACTTTCACCGGGGAGCTGTTTTTT. It encodes CASSLPGLATFTGELFF. This chain links TRBV5-8 with TRBJ2-2, with 10 bases identical to TRBD2. Germline V gives CDR1 SGHTS, CDR2 YDEGEE. The V segment lost 2 bases and the J segment 4 bases; nucleotides outside the gene matches: 8. The CDR3 has 17 residues.

J is TRBJ2-1 and V is TRBV28, with 10 bases fitting TRBD2. V was pared by 3 bases and J by 6 bases, with 5 bases of the junction left unmatched. The V gene's germline CDR1 is MDHEN and CDR2 SYDVKM. This CDR3 comprises 15 residues. CDR3 sequence reads: CASSLELAGRNEQFF. The CDR3 nucleotides read TGTGCCAGCAGTTTGGAACTAGCGGGACGCAATGAGCAGTTCTTC.

This clone was counted a few times. The gene calls are TRBV19 and TRBJ2-5; TRBD2 aligns across 7 bases. The CDR3 consists of 15 residues. Germline V gene sequence: CDR1 LNHDA, CDR2 SQIVND (reference sequence). The junction had 9 bases not matched to a gene; V was cut back by 3 bases and J by 5 bases. The CDR3 sequence is CASSIILGRRETQYF. CDR3 DNA sequence: TGTGCCAGTAGTATTATCCTCGGGAGGAGGGAGACCCAGTACTTC.

The V call is TRBV10-1, the J call TRBJ2-1; TRBD2 might be the D (6 bases). There are 15 residues in the CDR3. V dropped 0 bases and J dropped 6 bases, with 12 bases sitting between them. In germline, CDR1 is WNHNN, CDR2 SYGVQD (reference sequence). The CDR3, as DNA: TGCGCCAGCAGTGAGTCCGGACTAAGGGGCAATGAGCAGTTCTTC. Amino acids: CASSESGLRGNEQFF.